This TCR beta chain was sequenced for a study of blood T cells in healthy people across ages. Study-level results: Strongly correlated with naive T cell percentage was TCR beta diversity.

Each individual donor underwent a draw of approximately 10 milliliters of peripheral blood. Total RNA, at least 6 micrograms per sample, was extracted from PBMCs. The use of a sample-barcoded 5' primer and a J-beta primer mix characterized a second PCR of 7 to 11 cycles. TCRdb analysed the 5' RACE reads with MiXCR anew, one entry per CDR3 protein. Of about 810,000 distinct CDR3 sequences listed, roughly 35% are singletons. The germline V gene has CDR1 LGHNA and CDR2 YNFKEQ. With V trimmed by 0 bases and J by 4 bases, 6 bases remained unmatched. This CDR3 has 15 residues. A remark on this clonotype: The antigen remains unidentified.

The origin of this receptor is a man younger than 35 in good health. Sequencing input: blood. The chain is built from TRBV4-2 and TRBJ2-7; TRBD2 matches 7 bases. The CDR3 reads CASSQELWGGYEQYF. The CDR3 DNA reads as TGTGCCAGCAGCCAAGAATTATGGGGAGGGTACGAGCAGTACTTC.